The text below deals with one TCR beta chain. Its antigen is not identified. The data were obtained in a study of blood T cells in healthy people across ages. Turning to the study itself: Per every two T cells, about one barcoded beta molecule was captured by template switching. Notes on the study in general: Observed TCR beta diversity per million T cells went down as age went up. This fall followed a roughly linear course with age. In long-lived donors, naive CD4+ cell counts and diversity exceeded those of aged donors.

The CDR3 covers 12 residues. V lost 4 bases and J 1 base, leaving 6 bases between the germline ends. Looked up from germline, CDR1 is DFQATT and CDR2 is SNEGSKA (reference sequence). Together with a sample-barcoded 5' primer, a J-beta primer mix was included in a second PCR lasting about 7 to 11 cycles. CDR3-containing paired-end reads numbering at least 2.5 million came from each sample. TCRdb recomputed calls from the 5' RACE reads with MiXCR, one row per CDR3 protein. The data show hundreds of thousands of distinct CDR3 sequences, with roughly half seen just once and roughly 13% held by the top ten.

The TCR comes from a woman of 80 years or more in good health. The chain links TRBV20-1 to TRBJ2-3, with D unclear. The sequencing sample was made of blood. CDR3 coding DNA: TGCAGTGCTATGTCGGGCACAGATACGCAGTATTTT. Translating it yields CSAMSGTDTQYF.